Following are 21 T cell receptor beta chains from one sample sequenced in a study of cytomegalovirus exposure and HLA in healthy donors. PCR primers comprised 60 Vbeta and 13 Jbeta primers. Sequencing used immunoSEQ multiplex PCR; TCRdb keeps in-frame clones, though not all of them. Among around 150,000 clones, less than 80% were seen once, and the ten largest hold about 4.5%. The source material was PBMCs. The receptor source for this set is a man aged 40-49 years in good health and CMV-seronegative.

This chain uses TRBV29-1 with TRBJ2-2; a possible D gene is TRBD2 (5 bases). Germline lookup yields CDR1 SQVTM and CDR2 ANQGSEA. The CDR3 spans 14 residues. With 2 bases removed from V and 0 bases from J, the gap between germline ends came to 7 bases. The CDR3 region is CSVEPGSNTGELFF. As DNA, the CDR3 is TGCAGCGTTGAACCGGGGTCGAACACCGGGGAGCTGTTTTTT.

V usage is TRBV28 and J usage is TRBJ1-2; no firm D call. V was clipped by 6 bases and J by 8 bases, with 16 bases between them. This CDR3 region has 13 residues. Germline assignment: CDR1 MDHEN and CDR2 SYDVKM. CDR3 residues: CASRTGFGGGYTF. Written as DNA, the CDR3 is TGTGCCAGCAGGACTGGGTTCGGCGGCGGCTACACCTTC.

This chain uses TRBV15 with TRBJ2-5; maybe TRBD1 (5 bases). Matching the DNA end better, TRBJ2-7 makes the J call doubtful. Germline CDR1 and CDR2: LNHNV and YYDKDF (reference sequence). The CDR3 has 14 residues. The CDR3 protein is CATSRDQGPYEQYF. CDR3 coding DNA: TGTGCCACCAGCAGAGATCAGGGTCCCTACGAGCAGTACTTC.

This clone was counted a few times. The chain couples TRBV19 to TRBJ1-1; D call uncertain. V was pared by 5 bases and J by 11 bases, with 18 bases between. Germline-derived CDR1 and CDR2 are LNHDA and SQIVND (reference sequence). The CDR3 spans 13 residues. CDR3 nucleotides: TGTGCCAGTAGTTCTGGTCCAGGCTCAGAGGCTTTCTTT. Protein: CASSSGPGSEAFF.

Only a few counts were recorded for this clone. The chain is built from TRBV7-9 and TRBJ2-3; TRBD2 aligns across 7 bases. Germline CDR1 is SEHNR and CDR2 is FQNEAQ (reference sequence). V was clipped by 5 bases and J by 4 bases; unmatched bases: 9. CDR3 length: 15 residues. The CDR3 protein is CASSPTGGTSDTQYF. The CDR3 coding sequence is TGTGCCAGCAGCCCAACGGGGGGAACCTCAGATACGCAGTATTTT.

The chain links TRBV5-1 to TRBJ1-2; D may be TRBD1 (5 bases). V lost 0 bases and J lost 3, with 9 bases in between. The CDR3 is 14 amino acids. The germline V gene encodes CDR1 SGHRS and CDR2 YFSETQ. CDR3 in amino acids: CASSLAGPDYGYTF. The CDR3 DNA reads as TGCGCCAGCAGCTTGGCAGGGCCTGACTATGGCTACACCTTC.

The chain is built from TRBV4-1 and TRBJ2-7; 14 bases are a match to TRBD2. V gave up 0 bases and J gave up 5 bases; unmatched junction bases: 6. The germline gives CDR1 MGHRA, CDR2 YSYEKL. This CDR3 has 17 amino acids. CDR3 nucleotide sequence: TGCGCCAGCAGCCAAGACGGGACTAGCGGGGGTCATGACGAGCAGTACTTC. The encoded protein is CASSQDGTSGGHDEQYF.

This rearrangement joins TRBV19 to TRBJ2-3; D perhaps matches TRBD2 (6 bases). The germline V gene encodes CDR1 LNHDA and CDR2 SQIVND (reference sequence). V lost 11 bases and J 0 bases, leaving 15 bases between the germline ends. The CDR3 is made up of 14 amino acids. CDR3 loop: CASSGTYSTDTQYF. The CDR3 DNA reads as TGTGCCTCCTCCGGGACTTATAGCACAGATACGCAGTATTTT. Using reference TRBV19 and TRBJ2-3 for the parts outside the CDR3, the full variable domain is DGGITQSPKYLFRKEGQNVTLSCEQNLNHDAMYWYRQDPGQGLRLIYYSQIVNDFQKGDIAEGYSVSREKKESFPLTVTSAQKNPTAFYLCASSGTYSTDTQYFGPGTRLTVL.

This clone was detected a few times. This sequence joins TRBV14 and TRBJ1-2, with D hard to call. V dropped 4 bases and J dropped 2 bases, with 11 bases sitting between them. The CDR3 covers 14 residues. The germline V gene has CDR1 SGHDN and CDR2 FVKESK. The CDR3 nucleotides are TGTGCCAGCAGCCGGGGAGGGCCAAACTATGGCTACACCTTC. Its protein product is CASSRGGPNYGYTF.

The rearrangement links TRBV6-1 to TRBJ2-7; 8 bases are a match to TRBD1. The CDR3 is made up of 14 amino acids. The V gene end was trimmed by 5 bases and the J gene end by 2 bases; junction bases not matched to a gene: 5. Germline CDR1 MNHNS, CDR2 SASEGT. CDR3 in DNA: TGTGCCAGCAGTTTTACGGGACAGGCCTACGAGCAGTACTTC. Translation gives CASSFTGQAYEQYF.

The rearrangement links TRBV6-5 to TRBJ2-1, with a weak D call TRBD2 (5 bases). In germline, CDR1 is MNHEY, CDR2 SVGAGI. This CDR3 is built from 13 residues. Trimming took off 6 bases at V and 7 bases at J, with 13 bases between the two ends. The DNA for the CDR3 is TGTGCCAGCAGGGGTACTAGTCGGAATGAGCAGTTCTTC. Encoded protein: CASRGTSRNEQFF.

CDR3: CASSLDGRSEAFF. CDR3 DNA sequence: TGCGCCAGCAGCTTGGACGGGAGGAGTGAAGCTTTCTTT. The V call is TRBV5-1, the J call TRBJ1-1; D gene uncertain. The germline CDR1 and CDR2 sequences are SGHRS and YFSETQ. Trimming shortened V by 0 bases and J by 7 bases, and 10 bases separated the two germline ends. This CDR3 is 13 amino acids long.

The chain is built from TRBV2 and TRBJ2-7, with TRBD2 matching over 8 bases. Germline lookup yields CDR1 SNHLY and CDR2 FYNNEI. This CDR3 contains 17 residues. Trimming removed 4 bases from V and 4 bases from J; junction bases left unmatched: 15. The CDR3: CASSVTGGEGLLYEQYF. The CDR3 DNA reads as TGTGCCAGCAGTGTCACGGGAGGGGAAGGCTTACTTTACGAGCAGTACTTC.

The DNA for the CDR3 is TGTGCCAGCAGCTTAAACGAACTCCGGGACAGACACGAGACCCAGTACTTC. The encoded protein is CASSLNELRDRHETQYF. This rearrangement joins TRBV7-9 to TRBJ2-5, with 7 nucleotides matching TRBD1. J lost 5 bases, V lost 2 bases, and 14 bases had no gene match. CDR3 length equals 17 residues. Germline CDR1 and CDR2: SEHNR and FQNEAQ (reference sequence).

The rearrangement links TRBV25-1 to TRBJ2-3; the D gene is possibly TRBD2 (6 bases). This CDR3 contains 17 residues. In germline, CDR1 is MGHDK, CDR2 SYGVNS. Deletions cut 7 bases from V and 0 bases from J, with 20 bases between. The CDR3 nucleotides are TGTGCCAGCAAAGGAGTCTCGCGGGGAGTTAGCACAGATACGCAGTATTTT. Its translation: CASKGVSRGVSTDTQYF.

This clone was observed a single time. This chain uses TRBV6-5 with TRBJ2-1; D call uncertain. V dropped 6 bases and J dropped 7 bases, with 13 bases sitting between them. Germline V CDR1 and CDR2: MNHEY, SVGAGI. The CDR3 spans 13 residues. CDR3 nucleotide sequence: TGTGCCAGCAGATGGGCCCTCGATAATGAGCAGTTCTTC. It codes for CASRWALDNEQFF.

The table lists this clone with a count of one. The CDR3 loop reads CASSYSADNEQFF. In DNA form, the CDR3 reads TGTGCCAGCAGTTACTCGGCTGACAATGAGCAGTTCTTC. This chain joins TRBV6-5 and TRBJ2-1, with D unclear. The germline V and J ends were trimmed by 0 bases and 5 bases, with 5 bases remaining between them. CDR1 and CDR2 from the germline V gene are MNHEY and SVGAGI. The CDR3 has 13 residues.

This sequence joins TRBV7-2 and TRBJ1-2; D remains unclear. This CDR3 comprises 12 residues. V lost 5 bases and J 6 bases, leaving 10 bases between the germline ends. Germline lookup yields CDR1 SGHTA and CDR2 FQGNSA. CDR3 sequence: CASSLTGNGYTF. CDR3 coding DNA: TGTGCCAGCAGCCTCACGGGGAATGGCTACACCTTC.

This clone has a single count. At the DNA level, this CDR3 is encoded by other sequences in the same sample as well. The rearrangement uses TRBV5-1 and TRBJ2-7; D unresolved. Per germline, CDR1 SGHRS and CDR2 YFSETQ. This CDR3 contains 13 residues. V was trimmed by 1 base and J by 1 base, leaving 6 bases between them. The DNA of the CDR3 is TGCGCCAGCAGCTTGACACCTTCCTACGAGCAGTACTTC. Translating it yields CASSLTPSYEQYF.

This clone was observed once. The chain employs TRBV7-3 and TRBJ2-7, with 9 nucleotides matching TRBD2. The V gene's germline CDR1 is SGHTA and CDR2 FQGTGA. This CDR3 has 15 amino acids. V shed 0 bases, J shed 3 bases, and the junction held 3 bases outside the gene matches. The CDR3 protein is CASSLTSGGVYEQYF. The DNA of the CDR3 is TGTGCCAGCAGCTTAACTAGCGGGGGAGTCTACGAGCAGTACTTC.

The rearrangement links TRBV7-3 to TRBJ2-1; D is ambiguous. The CDR3 length is 13 residues. Trimming took off 2 bases at V and 4 bases at J, with 6 bases between the two ends. Germline CDR1 reads SGHTA; CDR2 reads FQGTGA. CDR3 sequence: CASSLGLYNEQFF. DNA of the CDR3: TGTGCCAGCAGCTTAGGGCTATACAATGAGCAGTTCTTC. Full variable domain (outside the CDR3, taken from reference TRBV7-3 and TRBJ2-1): GAGVSQTPSNKVTEKGKYVELRCDPISGHTALYWYRQSLGQGPEFLIYFQGTGAADDSGLPNDRFFAVRPEGSVSTLKIQRTERGDSAVYLCASSLGLYNEQFFGPGTRLTVL.